This paragraph covers one TCR beta chain sequence. Its specificity is unknown. The data were taken from a study of blood T cells in healthy people across ages. About the study: Capturing about one barcoded beta molecule per two T cells was achieved by template switching.

The study's findings and limits: No one knew whether donors had CMV, which possibly confounded expanded clonotype changes.

A J-beta primer mix and a sample-barcoded 5' primer were used in a second PCR of roughly 7 to 12 cycles. With 12 random nucleotides, a template-switch adaptor tagged each individual cDNA molecule. MiXCR, applied by TCRdb to the 5' RACE reads, yields one record per CDR3 protein. This table has some 1 million distinct CDR3 sequences, under 45% appearing once. With each sample, at least 5 micrograms of total RNA were extracted. The CDR3 length is 12 residues. Germline loops: CDR1 KGHDR, CDR2 SFDVKD. Trimming left V 5 bases short and J 8 bases short, with 12 bases between. V is TRBV24-1 and J is TRBJ2-7; no clear D. Sequencing input: blood. This TCR came from a woman aged 60-70 years in good health. The CDR3 is CATSASGSQQYF. CDR3 nucleotide sequence: TGTGCCACCAGTGCTTCAGGATCTCAGCAGTACTTC.